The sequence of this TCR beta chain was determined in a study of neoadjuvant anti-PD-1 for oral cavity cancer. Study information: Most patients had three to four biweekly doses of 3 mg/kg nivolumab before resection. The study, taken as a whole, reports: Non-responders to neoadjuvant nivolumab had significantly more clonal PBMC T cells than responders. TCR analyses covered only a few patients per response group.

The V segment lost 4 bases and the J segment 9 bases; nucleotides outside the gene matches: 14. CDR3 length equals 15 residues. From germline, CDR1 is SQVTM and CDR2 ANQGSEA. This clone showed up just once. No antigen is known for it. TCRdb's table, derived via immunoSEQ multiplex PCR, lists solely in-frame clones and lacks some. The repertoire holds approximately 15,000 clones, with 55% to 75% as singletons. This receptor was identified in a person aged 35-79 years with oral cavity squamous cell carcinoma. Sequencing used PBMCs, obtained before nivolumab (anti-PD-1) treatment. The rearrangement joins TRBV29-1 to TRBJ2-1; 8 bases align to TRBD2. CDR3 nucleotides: TGCAGCGTTGTTTCGTATAGCGGGGTGCCCCTTGAGCAGTTCTTC. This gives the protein CSVVSYSGVPLEQFF.